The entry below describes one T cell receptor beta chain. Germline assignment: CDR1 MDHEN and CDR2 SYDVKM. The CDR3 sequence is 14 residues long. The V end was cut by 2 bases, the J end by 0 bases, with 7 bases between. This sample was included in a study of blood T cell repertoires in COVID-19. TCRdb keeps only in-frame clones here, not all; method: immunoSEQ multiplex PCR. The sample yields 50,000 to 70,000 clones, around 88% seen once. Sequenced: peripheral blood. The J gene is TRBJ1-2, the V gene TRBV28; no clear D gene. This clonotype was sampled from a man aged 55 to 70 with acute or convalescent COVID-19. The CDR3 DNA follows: TGTGCCAGCAGTTTAGGGCCCTCTAACTATGGCTACACCTTC. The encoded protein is CASSLGPSNYGYTF.